The 21 T cell receptor beta chains listed next were all sequenced from one sample in a study of T cell responses to AZD1222 COVID-19 vaccine. The method was immunoSEQ multiplex PCR; TCRdb's version includes in-frame clones alone and lacks a portion of them. The table records under 150,000 clones, more than 85% of them present only once. The source material was peripheral blood, sampled on day 0 of AZD1222 vaccination. These receptors were collected from an adult in good health.

The chain carries TRBV28 and TRBJ1-4; 7 positions match TRBD1. The CDR3 runs to 13 residues. The V gene end was trimmed by 7 bases and the J gene end by 5 bases; junction bases not matched to a gene: 4. CDR1 and CDR2 from the germline V gene are MDHEN and SYDVKM. The CDR3 bases are TGTGCCAGCACAGGGGGTGCCAATGAAAAACTGTTTTTT. Its translation: CASTGGANEKLFF. The whole variable domain, filled in from reference TRBV28 and TRBJ1-4, reads DVKVTQSSRYLVKRTGEKVFLECVQDMDHENMFWYRQDPGLGLRLIYFSYDVKMKEKGDIPEGYSVSREKKERFSLILESASTNQTSMYLCASTGGANEKLFFGSGTQLSVL.

V is TRBV6-5 and J is TRBJ2-1; 11 nucleotides match TRBD2. Germline assignment: CDR1 MNHEY and CDR2 SVGAGI. V shed 0 bases, J shed 10 bases, and the junction held 8 bases outside the gene matches. This CDR3 comprises 16 residues. DNA for the CDR3: TGTGCCAGCAGTTACTCGACTAGCGGGACGGCTACGGAGCAGTTCTTC. Translation: CASSYSTSGTATEQFF.

This clone was found once. This chain links TRBV25-1 with TRBJ1-2, with 10 bases fitting TRBD1. The length of the CDR3 is 14 residues. Germline lookup yields CDR1 MGHDK and CDR2 SYGVNS. V shed 6 bases and J 7 bases; nucleotides not matched to a gene: 8. The CDR3 bases are TGTGCCAGCAGGAAAAGGACAGGGGGGCTTGGCTACACCTTC. This gives the protein CASRKRTGGLGYTF.

On this clone: Other DNA sequences in the sample encode the same CDR3. CDR3 bases: TGTGCCAGCAGTTTGGGTGGGAACACTGAAGCTTTCTTT. Amino acids: CASSLGGNTEAFF. The chain carries TRBV12-3 or TRBV12-4 and TRBJ1-1, with D hard to call. V was cut by 3 bases and J by 1 base, with 6 bases left in between. The CDR3 is 13 residues long.

The chain combines TRBV25-1 with TRBJ2-1; the match to TRBD1 covers 8 bases. Germline V gene sequence: CDR1 MGHDK, CDR2 SYGVNS. Trimming removed 4 bases from V and 4 bases from J; junction bases left unmatched: 9. CDR3 length: 16 amino acids. The CDR3 protein is CASSGLPGQEYNEQFF. CDR3 coding DNA: TGTGCCAGCAGTGGCCTCCCGGGACAGGAATACAATGAGCAGTTCTTC.

The genes are TRBV9 and TRBJ2-3; D is tentatively TRBD1 or TRBD2 (5 bases each). V lost 0 bases and J 0 bases, leaving 8 bases between the germline ends. Germline values: CDR1 SGDLS, CDR2 YYNGEE. The CDR3 is 15 amino acids. The CDR3 DNA reads as TGTGCCAGCAGCGTAGAGGGGAGTAGCACAGATACGCAGTATTTT. It encodes CASSVEGSSTDTQYF.

This rearrangement joins TRBV11-3 to TRBJ2-1; D tentatively fits TRBD1 or TRBD2 (5 bases each). Germline CDR1 is SGHNT and CDR2 is YENEEA. There are 12 residues in the CDR3. Trimming removed 1 base at V and 8 bases at J, with 6 bases between. CDR3 region: CASSLAGHEQFF. For the CDR3, the DNA is TGTGCCAGCAGCTTAGCGGGGCATGAGCAGTTCTTC.

CDR3 residues: CASSKARTGDGYTF. CDR3 DNA sequence: TGTGCCAGCAGCAAAGCAAGGACAGGGGATGGCTACACCTTC. The chain uses TRBV21-1 and TRBJ1-2; the table's D gene call, TRBD1, was not cross checked with the DNA. TRBV21-1 is a documented pseudogene. The CDR3 totals 14 residues.

The chain is built from TRBV21-1 and TRBJ1-5; the table's D call, TRBD1, has no DNA check behind it. TRBV21-1 is tagged as a pseudogene. The CDR3 consists of 14 residues. CDR3 in DNA: TGTGCCAGCAAAACCGGGACAGATAATCAGCCCCAGCATTTT. Encoded protein: CASKTGTDNQPQHF.

The CDR3 sequence: CASSLASPGQGSYEQYF. The CDR3 nucleotides are TGTGCCAGCAGCTTAGCTTCCCCGGGACAGGGGTCCTACGAGCAGTACTTC. J is TRBJ2-7 and V is TRBV7-6, with 10 bases fitting TRBD1. Trimming took 0 bases from V and 1 from J; bases not matched to a gene: 6. Germline V lookup: CDR1 SGHVS, CDR2 FNYEAQ. The CDR3 covers 17 residues.

Details on this clone: Distinct nucleotide sequences in the sample also encode this CDR3. The chain joins TRBV7-9 to TRBJ2-7; D gene ambiguous. Between the trimmed V and J ends, which lost 0 bases and 3 bases, there was a span of 6 bases. The CDR3 extends over 13 amino acids. CDR1 and CDR2 (germline): SEHNR, FQNEAQ (reference sequence). As DNA, the CDR3 is TGTGCCAGCAGCTTAGCGGGCGGCTACGAGCAGTACTTC. It yields the protein CASSLAGGYEQYF.

The rearrangement joins TRBV7-9 to TRBJ2-1; the D is unclear. Germline lookup yields CDR1 SEHNR and CDR2 FQNEAQ (reference sequence). Trimming pared 3 bases from V and 0 bases from J, leaving 9 bases between. The CDR3 contains 15 residues. The CDR3 DNA reads TGTGCCAGCAGCTTTTTTATGAGCTCCTACAATGAGCAGTTCTTC. It is translated as CASSFFMSSYNEQFF.

The chain is built from TRBV29-1 and TRBJ1-1, with a tentative D call TRBD1 (6 bases). V lost 5 bases, J lost 4 bases, and 14 bases lay in between. CDR1 and CDR2 from the germline V gene are SQVTM and ANQGSEA. The CDR3 is 13 residues long. This chain's CDR3 is CSVYTGKGTEAFF. As DNA, the CDR3 is TGCAGCGTTTATACAGGGAAAGGCACTGAAGCTTTCTTT.

V usage is TRBV7-9 and J usage is TRBJ1-2; D may be TRBD1 (5 bases). CDR1 SEHNR and CDR2 FQNEAQ come from the germline V gene (reference sequence). Trimming pared 3 bases from V and 4 bases from J, leaving 9 bases between. CDR3 length: 13 amino acids. CDR3 amino acids: CASSLYGGYGYTF. DNA of the CDR3: TGTGCCAGCAGCTTGTACGGGGGCTATGGCTACACCTTC. The whole variable domain, remainder taken from reference TRBV7-9 and TRBJ1-2, is DTGVSQNPRHKITKRGQNVTFRCDPISEHNRLYWYRQTLGQGPEFLTYFQNEAQLEKSRLLSDRFSAERPKGSFSTLEIQRTEQGDSAMYLCASSLYGGYGYTFGSGTRLTVV.

The rearrangement links TRBV5-1 to TRBJ1-2, with a weak D call TRBD1 (5 bases). Germline CDR1 and CDR2: SGHRS and YFSETQ. The V and J ends lost 3 bases and 6 bases respectively, with 15 bases between them. The CDR3 extends over 14 amino acids. The CDR3 DNA reads as TGCGCCAGCAGCTCATCTGGGACTCCCAATGGCTACACCTTC. Amino acid sequence: CASSSSGTPNGYTF.

V is TRBV5-4 and J is TRBJ2-2, with 10 bases fitting TRBD1. This CDR3 has 17 amino acids. Germline CDR1 SGHNT, CDR2 YYREEE (reference sequence). The V segment lost 4 bases and the J segment 3 bases; nucleotides outside the gene matches: 9. The CDR3 coding sequence is TGTGCCAGCAGCCCCGGGACAGGGGTGAGGTACACCGGGGAGCTGTTTTTT. Translated, it gives CASSPGTGVRYTGELFF.

This clone was observed a single time. The rearrangement links TRBV2 to TRBJ1-1, with TRBD1 identical over 7 bases. J lost 4 bases, V lost 2 bases, and 19 bases had no gene match. This CDR3 spans 19 amino acids. The germline gives CDR1 SNHLY, CDR2 FYNNEI. The CDR3 DNA sequence: TGTGCCAGCAGTGAAACAAGGGTAACGACAGGGAGGGAGAGCACTGAAGCTTTCTTT. This encodes CASSETRVTTGRESTEAFF.

This rearrangement joins TRBV20-1 to TRBJ1-1; the D is unclear. Germline loops: CDR1 DFQATT, CDR2 SNEGSKA (reference sequence). Trimming took off 6 bases at V and 11 bases at J, with 10 bases between the two ends. This CDR3 comprises 9 residues. CDR3 residues: CSALEEAFF. The CDR3 DNA sequence: TGCAGTGCCCTCGAGGAGGCTTTCTTT.

The chain couples TRBV28 to TRBJ2-3; D unresolved. This CDR3 is 15 amino acids long. The V gene lost 2 bases and the J gene lost 0 bases, with 9 bases spanning the gap. The germline V gene has CDR1 MDHEN and CDR2 SYDVKM. Here the CDR3 DNA reads TGTGCCAGCAGTTTAACGGGTTACAGCACAGATACGCAGTATTTT. This sequence encodes CASSLTGYSTDTQYF.

V and J are TRBV5-1 and TRBJ2-7; 13 bases match TRBD2. V was pared by 0 bases and J by 6 bases, with 9 bases of the junction left unmatched. CDR1 is SGHRS and CDR2 is YFSETQ in the germline V gene. This CDR3 is built from 17 residues. CDR3 in amino acids: CASSLAGTSGTPLEQYF. The CDR3 DNA sequence: TGCGCCAGCAGCTTGGCCGGGACTAGCGGGACACCCCTCGAGCAGTACTTC.

In this sample, this clone turned up once. The chain combines TRBV19 with TRBJ2-7; 11 bases align to TRBD1. The germline CDR1 and CDR2 sequences are LNHDA and SQIVND (reference sequence). The CDR3 has 15 residues. The junction had 6 bases not matched to a gene; V was cut back by 5 bases and J by 3 bases. CDR3 region: CASSLRDRGVYEQYF. The CDR3, as DNA: TGTGCCAGTAGTCTCCGGGACAGGGGGGTCTACGAGCAGTACTTC.